The 18 T cell receptor beta chains below were found in one sample sequenced in a study of regulatory T cells in long-lasting Graves disease. Assembly of TCR beta libraries relied on iRepertoire HTBI primers together with Arm-PCR of CDR3 regions. TCRdb re-derived calls from the multiplex PCR reads in MiXCR, one entry per CDR3 protein. The sample includes some 300,000 distinct CDR3 sequences, 22% of them seen just once. Time point denoted: persistent/refractory GD, antithyroid drugs over 5 years with positive TRAb. Isolated PBMC RNA provided the starting material for the TCR library. The sequencing here drew on peripheral blood mononuclear cells (PBMCs), taken when the disease was refractory, from a patient treated with antithyroid drugs. These receptors were taken from a female donor with Graves disease.

The V and J genes are TRBV27 and TRBJ2-5; 7 bases line up with TRBD2. The germline V gene has CDR1 MNHEY and CDR2 SMNVEV (reference sequence). The trim removed 4 bases at V and 9 bases at J, leaving 11 bases unmatched. The CDR3 loop spans 14 amino acids. The CDR3 DNA follows: TGTGCCAGCAGTTACGAGGTGGGAGGGCGGGCCCAGTACTTC. Amino acid sequence: CASSYEVGGRAQYF.

This clonotype came up a few times. The chain employs TRBV7-9 and TRBJ2-1; possibly TRBD2 for D (6 bases). Germline values: CDR1 SEHNR, CDR2 FQNEAQ (reference sequence). The CDR3 is 15 residues long. Trimming stripped 4 bases from V and 3 bases from J, with 13 bases between. This CDR3 reads CASSYESGSYNEQFF. The CDR3 coding sequence is TGTGCCAGCAGCTATGAGTCCGGGAGCTACAATGAGCAGTTCTTC.

This clonotype has a count of ten or more. V usage is TRBV20-1 and J usage is TRBJ2-7, with no clear D. Germline V gene data show CDR1 as DFQATT and CDR2 as SNEGSKA (reference sequence). V was pared by 5 bases and J by 6 bases, with 5 bases between. The CDR3 is 9 amino acids. The CDR3 DNA reads as TGCAGTGCTGGGCTCGAGCAGTACTTC. Encoded protein: CSAGLEQYF.

Remarks on this clonotype: At one of its ends the junction is not consistent with the germline gene, which may arise from a read error. The chain has TRBV30 and TRBJ2-2; D not certain. Germline loops: CDR1 GTSNPN, CDR2 SVGIG (reference sequence). The CDR3 is made up of 11 amino acids. The CDR3 DNA reads TGTGCCCGGAGTGGTGACGGGGAGCTGTTTTTT. Translated: CARSGDGELFF.

The chain has TRBV7-9 and TRBJ2-1; 11 positions match TRBD2. Germline CDR1 and CDR2: SEHNR and FQNEAQ (reference sequence). The CDR3 loop spans 16 amino acids. With V trimmed by 5 bases and J by 4 bases, 7 bases remained unmatched. This CDR3 is CASSLPTSGRYNEQFF. CDR3 coding DNA: TGTGCCAGCAGCCTCCCCACTAGCGGGAGATACAATGAGCAGTTCTTC.

This clonotype was seen repeatedly, ten times or more. The CDR3 region has the DNA TGTGCCAGCTTGGGCAGACTGCTCACTGAAGCTTTCTTT. It is translated as CASLGRLLTEAFF. The rearrangement joins TRBV13 to TRBJ1-1; D not resolved. Germline-derived CDR1 and CDR2 are PRHDT and FYEKMQ (reference sequence). The CDR3 has 13 amino acids. The V end lost 8 bases, the J end lost 4 bases, and 14 bases lay between the germline ends.

This clonotype appeared a few times. The chain links TRBV20-1 to TRBJ2-2; TRBD2 matches 7 bases. The CDR3 has 16 amino acids. CDR1 and CDR2 (germline): DFQATT, SNEGSKA (reference sequence). V was clipped by 0 bases and J by 5 bases; unmatched bases: 9. The CDR3 nucleotides read TGCAGTGCTAGAGAGGGCGCGGGAGTTCATACCGGGGAGCTGTTTTTT. It codes for CSAREGAGVHTGELFF.

This clonotype has only a few counts. The rearrangement links TRBV6-1 to TRBJ1-2; a possible D gene is TRBD1 (5 bases). The germline V gene has CDR1 MNHNS and CDR2 SASEGT. The CDR3 totals 12 residues. Trimming pared 10 bases from V and 4 bases from J, leaving 13 bases between. The CDR3 region is CATGSGGYGYTF. In DNA form, the CDR3 reads TGTGCCACCGGATCGGGGGGCTATGGCTACACCTTC.

This clonotype has a handful of counts. This chain links TRBV20-1 with TRBJ2-7, with D possibly TRBD2 on 6 matching bases. V was cut by 5 bases and J by 2 bases, with 16 bases left in between. This CDR3 has 14 residues. CDR1 is DFQATT and CDR2 is SNEGSKA in the germline V gene (reference sequence). The CDR3 reads CSAGDGGLAYEQYF. The CDR3 DNA follows: TGCAGTGCTGGGGATGGGGGACTTGCCTACGAGCAGTACTTC.

This clonotype appeared many times. The chain couples TRBV2 to TRBJ1-1, with no clear D. The V and J ends lost 4 bases and 4 bases respectively, with 7 bases between them. CDR1 and CDR2 from the germline V gene are SNHLY and FYNNEI. The CDR3 consists of 12 residues. The CDR3, as DNA: TGTGCCAGCAGTGTTGGCGGCACTGAAGCTTTCTTT. Its translation is CASSVGGTEAFF.

This clonotype was picked up a small number of times. The CDR3 sequence is CSARPNGQGIQETQYF. In nucleotides, the CDR3 is TGCAGTGCTAGACCCAACGGACAGGGCATACAAGAGACCCAGTACTTC. This chain connects TRBV20-1 to TRBJ2-5, with 8 positions matching TRBD1. Germline CDR1 DFQATT, CDR2 SNEGSKA (reference sequence). The CDR3 runs 16 residues. V dropped 2 bases and J dropped 2; count of bases not matched to a gene: 10.

This clonotype was counted only a few times. The chain is built from TRBV6-1 and TRBJ2-7; the match to TRBD2 covers 12 bases. The junction had 0 bases not matched to a gene; V was cut back by 8 bases and J by 7 bases. Germline V CDR1 and CDR2: MNHNS, SASEGT. This CDR3 is built from 11 residues. The chain's CDR3 is CASGLAGEQYF. The CDR3 nucleotides are TGTGCCAGCGGACTAGCGGGAGAGCAGTACTTC.

In its sample, this clonotype was seen many times. The gene calls are TRBV30 and TRBJ1-2; TRBD1 is a possible D gene (5 bases). CDR3 length: 12 residues. CDR1 GTSNPN and CDR2 SVGIG come from the germline V gene (reference sequence). V lost 3 bases to trimming and J lost 4 bases, with 9 bases between them. In DNA form, the CDR3 reads TGTGCCTGGAGGGGACTTATCTATGGCTACACCTTC. Residues: CAWRGLIYGYTF.

This sequence joins TRBV6-5 and TRBJ2-7, with D uncertain. The CDR3 has 14 amino acids. V dropped 2 bases and J dropped 1 base, with 9 bases sitting between them. Germline CDR1 and CDR2: MNHEY and SVGAGI. This chain's CDR3 is CASSYVAESYEQYF. CDR3 in DNA: TGTGCCAGCAGTTACGTGGCCGAATCCTACGAGCAGTACTTC.

The chain uses TRBV7-2 and TRBJ2-3, with 16 positions matching TRBD2. Germline V gene lookup returns CDR1 SGHTA and CDR2 FQGNSA. V gave up 1 base and J gave up 11 bases; unmatched junction bases: 9. This CDR3 is 17 amino acids long. CDR3 region: CASSLGGLAGGPREQYF. The CDR3 coding sequence is TGTGCCAGCAGCTTAGGGGGACTAGCGGGAGGGCCTCGGGAGCAGTATTTT.

To note about this clonotype: A much larger clone lies a single base off, so this may be a read error. The conserved closing phenylalanine or tryptophan is absent in this CDR3, likely reflecting a read error. The chain has TRBV20-1 and TRBJ2-7, with 12 bases that match TRBD2. This CDR3 is built from 15 residues. The V gene's germline CDR1 is DFQATT and CDR2 SNEGSKA (reference sequence). In DNA, the CDR3 is TGCTCGACTGGAGGTCTAGCGGGAGGGACGTACGAGCAGTACTCC. Translated, it gives CSTGGLAGGTYEQYS.

This chain uses TRBV9 with TRBJ2-5, with 14 bases matching TRBD2. Trimming took 3 bases from V and 5 from J; bases not matched to a gene: 6. Germline V gene data show CDR1 as SGDLS and CDR2 as YYNGEE. The CDR3 is 16 residues long. The CDR3 protein is CASSEGLAGVSETQYF. In DNA form, the CDR3 reads TGTGCCAGCAGCGAGGGACTAGCGGGAGTATCGGAGACCCAGTACTTC.

The genes are TRBV7-2 and TRBJ2-7; no clear D gene. CDR1 is SGHTA and CDR2 is FQGNSA in the germline V gene. V lost 4 bases and J lost 4, with 20 bases in between. CDR3 length: 16 residues. The CDR3 region is CASSSHEPAVSYEQYF. The CDR3 DNA reads TGTGCCAGCAGCTCCCACGAGCCCGCGGTTTCGTACGAGCAGTACTTC.